A single sample is the source of the 25 T cell receptor beta chains below, sequenced in a study of CD8 T cells in Susac syndrome. Random hexamers were used to reverse transcribe 0.5 to 1 ug of RNA. MiXCR, run by TCRdb on the immunoSEQ multiplex PCR reads, gives a single entry per CDR3 protein. The sample has more than 150,000 distinct CDR3 sequences, roughly 95% seen once. Material for sequencing was CD4+ T cells from PBMCs. Source of these receptors: a human donor with Susac syndrome.

The J gene is TRBJ2-7, the V gene TRBV3-1; possible D gene TRBD1, 6 bases. Germline V gene sequence: CDR1 LGHDT, CDR2 YNNKEL (reference sequence). V was cut by 1 base and J by 3 bases, with 10 bases left in between. This CDR3 is 14 amino acids long. For the CDR3, the DNA is TGTGCCAGCAGCCAAGCTTCCAGGGGCTACGAGCAGTACTTC. Amino acid sequence: CASSQASRGYEQYF.

J is TRBJ2-7 and V is TRBV5-1; TRBD1 agrees at 8 bases. Germline assignment: CDR1 SGHRS and CDR2 YFSETQ. The CDR3 runs to 13 residues. V lost 6 bases and J lost 6; bases outside the gene matches: 8. In nucleotides, the CDR3 is TGCGCCAGCAATACCCACAGGGGGTCCGAGCAGTACTTC. Translating gives CASNTHRGSEQYF. The full variable domain, its missing parts supplied by reference TRBV5-1 and TRBJ2-7, is KAGVTQTPRYLIKTRGQQVTLSCSPISGHRSVSWYQQTPGQGLQFLFEYFSETQRNKGNFPGRFSGRQFSNSRSEMNVSTLELGDSALYLCASNTHRGSEQYFGPGTRLTVT.

The chain joins TRBV20-1 to TRBJ2-7; D may correspond to TRBD1 or TRBD2 (5 bases each). Germline V gives CDR1 DFQATT, CDR2 SNEGSKA (reference sequence). CDR3 length: 10 residues. V was cut by 4 bases and J by 10 bases, with 11 bases left in between. CDR3 loop: CSAKGTFQYF. The DNA for the CDR3 is TGCAGTGCTAAAGGGACCTTTCAGTACTTC.

This rearrangement joins TRBV28 to TRBJ1-1, with 7 positions matching TRBD1. Germline trimming cut 6 bases from V and 0 bases from J; bases unmatched to any gene: 10. The CDR3 has 16 residues. CDR1 and CDR2 from the germline V gene are MDHEN and SYDVKM. CDR3 in amino acids: CASSHPGQIMNTEAFF. The CDR3 DNA follows: TGTGCCAGCAGCCACCCGGGACAGATCATGAACACTGAAGCTTTCTTT.

The gene calls are TRBV7-6 and TRBJ2-7; D is unresolved. V lost 3 bases to trimming and J lost 0 bases, with 9 bases between them. CDR1 is SGHVS and CDR2 is FNYEAQ in the germline V gene. The CDR3 spans 14 residues. CDR3 region: CASSLEGRSYEQYF. The CDR3 coding sequence is TGTGCCAGCAGCTTGGAAGGACGCTCCTACGAGCAGTACTTC.

CDR3 sequence: CASSPEDYRVPYGYTF. The CDR3 bases are TGTGCCAGCTCCCCAGAGGATTACAGGGTACCCTATGGCTACACCTTC. V usage is TRBV18 and J usage is TRBJ1-2; a weak D match, TRBD1 (6 bases). CDR1 is KGHSH and CDR2 is LQKENI in the germline V gene. This CDR3 region has 16 residues. V lost 6 bases to trimming and J lost 4 bases, with 21 bases between them.

The genes are TRBV29-1 and TRBJ2-2; D is unresolved. Trimming cost V 3 bases and J 3 bases, with 8 bases left between them. Germline CDR1 is SQVTM and CDR2 is ANQGSEA. The CDR3 runs 13 residues. The CDR3, as DNA: TGCAGCGTTGATCCGCAGCACACCGGGGAGCTGTTTTTT. It translates to CSVDPQHTGELFF.

The chain joins TRBV20-1 to TRBJ2-7, with TRBD2 as a possible D gene (5 bases). The CDR3 loop spans 12 amino acids. Germline CDR1 and CDR2: DFQATT and SNEGSKA (reference sequence). Between the trimmed V and J ends, which lost 4 bases and 7 bases, there was a span of 14 bases. The CDR3, as DNA: TGCAGTGCTAAAGGGATTCCGGGAGAGCAGTACTTC. This codes for CSAKGIPGEQYF.

The chain joins TRBV5-4 to TRBJ2-5, with D maybe TRBD2 (5 bases). The CDR3 has 15 residues. From germline, CDR1 is SGHNT and CDR2 YYREEE (reference sequence). V was cut by 1 base and J by 5 bases, with 15 bases left in between. This CDR3 reads CASSLRIPGWETQYF. For the CDR3, the DNA is TGTGCCAGCAGCTTGCGTATTCCGGGGTGGGAGACCCAGTACTTC. Full variable domain (remainder filled in from reference TRBV5-4 and TRBJ2-5): ETGVTQSPTHLIKTRGQQVTLRCSSQSGHNTVSWYQQALGQGPQFIFQYYREEENGRGNFPPRFSGLQFPNYSSELNVNALELDDSALYLCASSLRIPGWETQYFGPGTRLLVL.

V usage is TRBV20-1 and J usage is TRBJ2-7, with 12 bases lining up with TRBD1. This CDR3 is built from 15 residues. V gave up 2 bases and J gave up 5 bases; unmatched junction bases: 7. From germline, CDR1 is DFQATT and CDR2 SNEGSKA (reference sequence). The CDR3 here is CSARPSGQGAHEQYF. The CDR3, as DNA: TGCAGTGCTAGACCGTCGGGACAGGGGGCCCACGAGCAGTACTTC.

This clonotype was observed once. This CDR3 reads CASSSLTSGEYEQYF. The CDR3 region has the DNA TGTGCCAGCAGCTCATTGACTAGCGGGGAGTACGAGCAGTACTTC. The chain recombines TRBV12-3 or TRBV12-4 with TRBJ2-7; 11 nucleotides match TRBD2. The length of the CDR3 is 15 residues. The trim removed 6 bases at V and 4 bases at J, leaving 8 bases unmatched.

The V and J genes are TRBV9 and TRBJ2-1; D not certain. The CDR3 runs 13 residues. Germline V gene data show CDR1 as SGDLS and CDR2 as YYNGEE. The V and J ends lost 3 bases and 4 bases respectively, with 8 bases between them. CDR3: CASSGPAYNEQFF. In DNA, the CDR3 is TGTGCCAGCAGCGGCCCCGCGTACAATGAGCAGTTCTTC.

A few counts support this clonotype. The chain recombines TRBV29-1 with TRBJ1-2; D is uncertain. The CDR3 contains 11 residues. Between the trimmed V and J ends, which lost 3 bases and 2 bases, there was a span of 4 bases. From germline, CDR1 is SQVTM and CDR2 ANQGSEA. The CDR3 region has the DNA TGCAGCGTTGAGTTGAACTATGGCTACACCTTC. It codes for CSVELNYGYTF.

This clonotype occurred once. The J gene is TRBJ1-2, the V gene TRBV14; D remains ambiguous. There are 15 residues in the CDR3. V lost 1 base and J lost 2, with 11 bases in between. Germline CDR1 reads SGHDN; CDR2 reads FVKESK. The CDR3 protein is CASSQGLAANYGYTF. The CDR3 DNA reads TGTGCCAGCAGCCAAGGGTTGGCGGCCAACTATGGCTACACCTTC.

V gene TRBV9 combines with J gene TRBJ2-1; 9 bases are a match to TRBD2. V trimming: 4 bases; J trimming: 6 bases; junction bases outside the gene matches: 11. CDR3 length: 16 residues. Germline V CDR1 and CDR2: SGDLS, YYNGEE. In DNA form, the CDR3 reads TGTGCCAGCAGCCCACCAGGACTAGCGCTTCCCAATGAGCAGTTCTTC. Encoded protein: CASSPPGLALPNEQFF.

The DNA of the CDR3 is TGTGCCAGCAGTCCTAGGCGGGAGGGGGGCGAGCAGTACTTC. Protein sequence: CASSPRREGGEQYF. The chain is built from TRBV28 and TRBJ2-7; TRBD2 agrees at 9 bases. Germline loops: CDR1 MDHEN, CDR2 SYDVKM. V was clipped by 5 bases and J by 6 bases; unmatched bases: 8. This CDR3 spans 14 amino acids.

This chain links TRBV21-1 with TRBJ2-5; the listed D gene, TRBD1, was not tested against the DNA. TRBV21-1 is given as a pseudogene. The CDR3 runs to 15 residues. The CDR3 nucleotides read TGTGCCAGCAGCAAAAGGACAGGGGGCCGGGAGACCCAGTACTTC. This encodes CASSKRTGGRETQYF.

This chain joins TRBV7-9 and TRBJ2-1; possibly TRBD2 for D (5 bases). This CDR3 is 13 amino acids long. The germline V gene has CDR1 SEHNR and CDR2 FQNEAQ (reference sequence). Trimming stripped 3 bases from V and 7 bases from J, with 10 bases between. CDR3 in amino acids: CASSFSRGNEQFF. Here the CDR3 DNA reads TGTGCCAGCAGCTTTAGCCGCGGGAATGAGCAGTTCTTC.

The chain combines TRBV5-1 with TRBJ2-2, with D tentatively TRBD2 (5 bases). The CDR3 consists of 16 residues. The germline V gene has CDR1 SGHRS and CDR2 YFSETQ. Trimming took off 0 bases at V and 7 bases at J, with 16 bases between the two ends. The CDR3 coding sequence is TGCGCCAGCAGCTTGGAGATTCGCGAGCGGAGCGGGGAGCTGTTTTTT. Translation: CASSLEIRERSGELFF.

This clonotype was found once. V and J are TRBV30 and TRBJ1-2; tentative D call: TRBD1 (6 bases). Germline V gene lookup returns CDR1 GTSNPN and CDR2 SVGIG (reference sequence). Trimming cost V 6 bases and J 4 bases, with 12 bases left between them. CDR3 size: 12 residues. CDR3 region: CACGPTGYGYTF. CDR3 in DNA: TGTGCCTGCGGACCGACAGGCTATGGCTACACCTTC.

The chain is built from TRBV2 and TRBJ1-1, with a weak D call TRBD1 (5 bases). The CDR3 has 12 amino acids. Germline assignment: CDR1 SNHLY and CDR2 FYNNEI. The V end lost 8 bases, the J end lost 1 base, and 8 bases lay between the germline ends. The CDR3 reads CASRGQNTEAFF. The CDR3 nucleotides read TGTGCCAGCCGGGGCCAGAACACTGAAGCTTTCTTT.

This clonotype was picked up a small number of times. This chain joins TRBV9 and TRBJ1-2; D remains unclear. The germline gives CDR1 SGDLS, CDR2 YYNGEE. V was shortened by 4 bases and J by 0 bases, with 10 bases between the two germline ends. This CDR3 contains 14 residues. The CDR3 nucleotides are TGTGCCAGCAGCTCTCGGCCATCTAACTATGGCTACACCTTC. Translating gives CASSSRPSNYGYTF.

The chain employs TRBV12-5 and TRBJ1-5; no reliable D call. CDR1 and CDR2 (germline): LGHNT, FRNRAP. There are 13 residues in the CDR3. V shed 0 bases and J shed 5 bases, with 5 bases lying between them. DNA of the CDR3: TGTGCTAGTGGTTTGGTATGGGATCAGCCCCAGCATTTT. Translated, it gives CASGLVWDQPQHF.

The CDR3 nucleotides read TGTGCCAGCAGTCACCCCTTCGGGGGGGTCGGAGAGACCCAGTACTTC. Its translation is CASSHPFGGVGETQYF. This chain uses TRBV9 with TRBJ2-5, with 8 bases lining up with TRBD2. Germline loops: CDR1 SGDLS, CDR2 YYNGEE. The CDR3 has 16 residues. With 5 bases clipped from V and 4 bases from J, the junction kept 13 bases outside the gene matches.

The chain employs TRBV20-1 and TRBJ1-5, with a possible D match to TRBD1 (5 bases). The CDR3 consists of 13 residues. V was cut by 5 bases and J by 6 bases, with 14 bases left in between. Germline V gives CDR1 DFQATT, CDR2 SNEGSKA (reference sequence). In DNA form, the CDR3 reads TGCAGTGCTCCCGACAGCGGAGGTCAGCCCCAGCATTTT. Protein product: CSAPDSGGQPQHF.